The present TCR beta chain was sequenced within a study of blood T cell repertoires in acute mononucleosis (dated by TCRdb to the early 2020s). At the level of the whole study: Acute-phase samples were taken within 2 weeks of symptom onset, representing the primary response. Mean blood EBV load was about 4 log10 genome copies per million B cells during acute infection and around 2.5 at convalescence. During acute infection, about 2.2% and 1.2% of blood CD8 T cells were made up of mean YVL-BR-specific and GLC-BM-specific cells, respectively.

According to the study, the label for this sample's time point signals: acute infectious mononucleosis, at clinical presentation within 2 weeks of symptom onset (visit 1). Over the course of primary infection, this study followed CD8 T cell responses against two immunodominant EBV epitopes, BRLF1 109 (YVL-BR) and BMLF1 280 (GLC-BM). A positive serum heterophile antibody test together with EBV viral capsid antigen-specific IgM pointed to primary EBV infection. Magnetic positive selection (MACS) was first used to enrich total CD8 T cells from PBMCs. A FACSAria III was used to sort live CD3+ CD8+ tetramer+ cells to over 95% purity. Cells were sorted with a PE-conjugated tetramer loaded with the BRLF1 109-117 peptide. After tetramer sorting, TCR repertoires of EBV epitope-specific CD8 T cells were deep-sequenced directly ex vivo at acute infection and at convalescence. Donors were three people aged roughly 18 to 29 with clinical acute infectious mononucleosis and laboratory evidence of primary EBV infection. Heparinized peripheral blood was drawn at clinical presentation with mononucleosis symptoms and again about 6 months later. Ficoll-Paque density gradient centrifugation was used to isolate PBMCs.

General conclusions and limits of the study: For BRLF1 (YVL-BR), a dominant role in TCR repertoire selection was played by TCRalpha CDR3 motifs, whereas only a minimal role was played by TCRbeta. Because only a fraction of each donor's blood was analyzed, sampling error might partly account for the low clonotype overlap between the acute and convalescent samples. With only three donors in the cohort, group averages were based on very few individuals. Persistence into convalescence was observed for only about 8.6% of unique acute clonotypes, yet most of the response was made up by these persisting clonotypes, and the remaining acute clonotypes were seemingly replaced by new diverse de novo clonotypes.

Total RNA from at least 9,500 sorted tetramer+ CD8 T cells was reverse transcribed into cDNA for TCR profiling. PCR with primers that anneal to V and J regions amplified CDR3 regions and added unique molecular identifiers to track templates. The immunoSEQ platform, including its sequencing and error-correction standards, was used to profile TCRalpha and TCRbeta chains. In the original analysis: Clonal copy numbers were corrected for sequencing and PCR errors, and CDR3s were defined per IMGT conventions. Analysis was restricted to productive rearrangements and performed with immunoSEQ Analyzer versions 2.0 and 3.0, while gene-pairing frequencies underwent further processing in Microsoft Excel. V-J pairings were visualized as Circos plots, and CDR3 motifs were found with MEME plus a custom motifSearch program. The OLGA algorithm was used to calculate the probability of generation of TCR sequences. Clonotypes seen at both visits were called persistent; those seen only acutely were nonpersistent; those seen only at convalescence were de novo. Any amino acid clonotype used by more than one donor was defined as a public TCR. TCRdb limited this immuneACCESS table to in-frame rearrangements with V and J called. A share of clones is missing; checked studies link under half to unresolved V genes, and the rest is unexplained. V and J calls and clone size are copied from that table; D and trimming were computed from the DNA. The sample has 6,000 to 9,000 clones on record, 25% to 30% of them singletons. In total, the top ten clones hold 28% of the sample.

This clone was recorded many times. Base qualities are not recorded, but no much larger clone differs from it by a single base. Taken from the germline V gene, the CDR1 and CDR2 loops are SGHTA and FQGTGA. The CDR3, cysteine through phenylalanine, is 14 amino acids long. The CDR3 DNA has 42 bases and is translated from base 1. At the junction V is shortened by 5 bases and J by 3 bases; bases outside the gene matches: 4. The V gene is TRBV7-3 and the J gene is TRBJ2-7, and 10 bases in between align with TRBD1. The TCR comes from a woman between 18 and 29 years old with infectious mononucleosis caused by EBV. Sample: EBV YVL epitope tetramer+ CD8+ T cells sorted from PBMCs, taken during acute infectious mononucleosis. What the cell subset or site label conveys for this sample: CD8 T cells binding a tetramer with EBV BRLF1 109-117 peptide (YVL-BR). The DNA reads TGTGCCAGCAGCAGTGGACAGGGGGGCTACGAGCAGTACTTC. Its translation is CASSSGQGGYEQYF. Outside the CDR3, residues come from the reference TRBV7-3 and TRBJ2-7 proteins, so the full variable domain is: GAGVSQTPSNKVTEKGKYVELRCDPISGHTALYWYRQSLGQGPEFLIYFQGTGAADDSGLPNDRFFAVRPEGSVSTLKIQRTERGDSAVYLCASSSGQGGYEQYFGPGTRLTVT.